A single T cell receptor (beta chain) is shown here with its context. The source of the sample is a study of cytomegalovirus exposure and HLA in healthy donors. Germline V gene lookup returns CDR1 MNHNS and CDR2 SASEGT. Trimming shortened V by 7 bases and J by 6 bases, and 18 bases separated the two germline ends. The CDR3 has 15 residues. Vbeta (60) and Jbeta (13) primers were used in the PCR. TCRdb keeps only in-frame clones here, not all; method: immunoSEQ multiplex PCR. This sample has 150,000 to 200,000 clones, with around 73% found just once. The source material was PBMCs. This clonotype was sampled from a man in his sixties in good health and CMV-seronegative. This chain connects TRBV6-1 to TRBJ1-4; D perhaps matches TRBD1 (5 bases). CDR3 loop: CASIRTQQGYEKLFF. The CDR3 coding sequence is TGTGCCAGCATTCGGACCCAGCAGGGATATGAAAAACTGTTTTTT.